Shown below are 12 T cell receptor beta chains from a single sample sequenced in a study of cytomegalovirus exposure and HLA in healthy donors (dated by TCRdb to about 2017). The library was made by the immunoSEQ multiplex PCR assay. A mixture of 60 forward primers for TCR Vbeta segments and 13 reverse primers for TCR Jbeta segments was used in the multiplex PCR. Entries here come from immuneACCESS through TCRdb and include only in-frame sequences with V and J called. Some clones fail to appear in such tables; in the studies checked, an unresolved V gene covers under half of the shortfall, and the cause of the remainder is unknown. In this sample's table one finds around 51,000 clones. Together, the top ten hold approximately 26% of the sample. The specimen sequenced was PBMCs. Receptors were obtained from a middle-aged man in good health and CMV-seropositive.

V gene TRBV2 combines with J gene TRBJ2-7, with a tentative D call TRBD1 (5 bases). CDR1 and CDR2 from the germline V gene are SNHLY and FYNNEI. The CDR3 spans 14 residues. Trimming left V 4 bases short and J 1 base short, with 11 bases between. Here the CDR3 DNA reads TGTGCCAGCAGTGTCATAACAGGTTCCTACGAGCAGTACTTC. Its protein product is CASSVITGSYEQYF.

The J gene is TRBJ2-7, the V gene TRBV7-9; 8 positions agree with TRBD1. J lost 2 bases, V lost 0 bases, and 6 bases had no gene match. Per germline, CDR1 SEHNR and CDR2 FQNEAQ (reference sequence). CDR3 length equals 16 residues. In DNA, the CDR3 is TGTGCCAGCAGCTTAGCCACAGGGGGTGCTACCTACGAGCAGTACTTC. This sequence encodes CASSLATGGATYEQYF.

V usage is TRBV9 and J usage is TRBJ1-2; 8 bases fit TRBD1. CDR3 size: 15 residues. Trimming took 0 bases from V and 8 from J; bases not matched to a gene: 9. Germline-derived CDR1 and CDR2 are SGDLS and YYNGEE. The CDR3 DNA sequence: TGTGCCAGCAGCGTAGAATCGGACAGGGTAGGAGGCTACACCTTC. It yields the protein CASSVESDRVGGYTF.

CDR3 bases: TGTGCCAGCAGCGTAGGAACTAGCGGTTACAATGAGCAGTTCTTC. Translated, it gives CASSVGTSGYNEQFF. The gene calls are TRBV9 and TRBJ2-1, with 8 bases lining up with TRBD2. Germline values: CDR1 SGDLS, CDR2 YYNGEE. The V gene end was trimmed by 0 bases and the J gene end by 4 bases; junction bases not matched to a gene: 3. The length of the CDR3 is 15 residues. The full variable domain, completed using reference TRBV9 and TRBJ2-1, is DSGVTQTPKHLITATGQRVTLRCSPRSGDLSVYWYQQSLDQGLQFLIQYYNGEERAKGNILERFSAQQFPDLHSELNLSSLELGDSALYFCASSVGTSGYNEQFFGPGTRLTVL.

The chain is built from TRBV6-5 and TRBJ2-7, with 12 bases matching TRBD1. Germline V CDR1 and CDR2: MNHEY, SVGAGI. The CDR3 has 15 residues. The ends lost 4 bases at V and 5 bases at J; junction bases unmatched: 6. CDR3 residues: CASSSQGQGANEQYF. The DNA for the CDR3 is TGTGCCAGCAGTTCCCAGGGACAGGGGGCAAACGAGCAGTACTTC.

This chain uses TRBV5-1 with TRBJ2-7; 8 nucleotides line up with TRBD1. CDR1 is SGHRS, CDR2 YFSETQ, per germline. Losses at the gene ends were 4 bases for V and 4 bases for J; bases not matched to a gene: 7. The CDR3 loop spans 14 amino acids. The CDR3 reads CASSPQGGTYEQYF. CDR3 coding DNA: TGCGCCAGCAGCCCACAGGGGGGTACATACGAGCAGTACTTC.

The CDR3 DNA follows: TGCGCCAGCAGCTTGAGAAGCGGGGGTGTTTCCTACAATGAGCAGTTCTTC. It codes for CASSLRSGGVSYNEQFF. The chain carries TRBV5-1 and TRBJ2-1; 8 nucleotides match TRBD2. Germline assignment: CDR1 SGHRS and CDR2 YFSETQ. CDR3 size: 17 residues. J lost 1 base, V lost 1 base, and 7 bases had no gene match. Looking up the rest from reference TRBV5-1 and TRBJ2-1 gives the full variable domain: KAGVTQTPRYLIKTRGQQVTLSCSPISGHRSVSWYQQTPGQGLQFLFEYFSETQRNKGNFPGRFSGRQFSNSRSEMNVSTLELGDSALYLCASSLRSGGVSYNEQFFGPGTRLTVL.

V usage is TRBV6-5 and J usage is TRBJ2-7; D is perhaps TRBD2 (7 bases). Trimming took 0 bases from V and 2 from J, leaving 14 bases between them. Germline CDR1 and CDR2: MNHEY and SVGAGI. The CDR3 is 16 residues long. This CDR3 reads CASSYSGGGGAYEQYF. The CDR3 DNA is TGTGCCAGCAGTTACTCGGGGGGAGGGGGAGCCTACGAGCAGTACTTC.

The V and J genes are TRBV6-6 and TRBJ2-1, with 14 bases lining up with TRBD2. This CDR3 region has 15 residues. CDR1 is MNHNY and CDR2 is SVGAGI in the germline V gene (reference sequence). The J segment lost 7 bases and the V segment lost 4 bases, leaving 3 bases of the junction unmatched. The CDR3 DNA sequence: TGTGCCAGCAGTTGGACTAGCGGGAGGTCTAATGAGCAGTTCTTC. This codes for CASSWTSGRSNEQFF.

The chain joins TRBV30 to TRBJ2-5, with D perhaps TRBD1 (5 bases). The germline V gene has CDR1 GTSNPN and CDR2 SVGIG (reference sequence). This CDR3 has 13 residues. Trimming removed 0 bases from V and 5 bases from J, with 10 bases in between. The CDR3 region is CAWSVRVRETQYF. The CDR3 DNA follows: TGTGCCTGGAGTGTCAGGGTCCGGGAGACCCAGTACTTC.

This chain connects TRBV6-5 to TRBJ2-2; TRBD1 agrees at 8 bases. Germline CDR1 is MNHEY and CDR2 is SVGAGI. The CDR3 runs 12 residues. The trim removed 6 bases at V and 6 bases at J, leaving 0 bases unmatched. The CDR3 loop reads CASRTGAGELFF. The CDR3 nucleotides are TGTGCCAGCAGGACAGGGGCCGGGGAGCTGTTTTTT.

The chain carries TRBV19 and TRBJ2-1; perhaps TRBD2 as D (5 bases). CDR1 and CDR2 from the germline V gene are LNHDA and SQIVND (reference sequence). The CDR3 extends over 12 amino acids. Trimming left V 4 bases short and J 14 bases short, with 15 bases between. The CDR3 spells CASSNISDGEFF. The CDR3 DNA sequence: TGTGCCAGTAGTAATATCAGCGACGGGGAGTTCTTC.